This T cell receptor (beta chain) comes out of a study of cytomegalovirus exposure and HLA in healthy donors. General study points: TCR beta chains numbering under 200 were designated cytomegalovirus-associated. In a later analysis, TCR beta V- and J-gene trimming was associated with a missense DCLRE1C variant. The authors later found TCR association rates varying by HLA locus, with DRB1 most and HLA-C fewest. The authors considered a cluster of highly shared sequence variants likely to be a sequencing artifact.

Trimming took 7 bases from V and 2 from J, leaving 14 bases between them. Germline-derived CDR1 and CDR2 are MGHDK and SYGVNS. The CDR3 length is 14 residues. PCR used 60 Vbeta primers and 13 Jbeta primers. Clones were read by immunoSEQ multiplex PCR, and TCRdb kept only the in-frame ones, dropping some. Of tens of thousands of clones in the sample, 75% to 80% were seen once. In regard to this clone: Its antigen is still unknown.

The sample comprised PBMCs. The chain uses TRBV25-1 and TRBJ1-2; D is undetermined. The TCR originated in a female donor in good health and CMV-seronegative. The CDR3 is CASNPAGRNYGYTF. The CDR3 DNA follows: TGTGCCAGCAACCCGGCGGGGAGGAACTATGGCTACACCTTC.